Presented here are 11 T cell receptor beta chains from one specimen sequenced in a study of tumor-infiltrating lymphocytes in primary liver carcinoma. Making TCR beta cDNA involved around 500 ng total RNA and a constant-region primer. Libraries for TCR beta were built through three nested multiplex PCR rounds, which together made up a slightly modified ARM-PCR procedure. In the first two PCR rounds, TRBV1-TRBV30 forward primers were paired with a C-beta reverse primer, and each round lasted approximately 10 cycles. TCRdb re-called the multiplex PCR reads with MiXCR, one entry per CDR3 protein. The repertoire has fewer than 250,000 distinct CDR3 sequences, just under 85% of them found once; the top ten carry 18%. The source material, about 18-33 mg of unsorted bulk tissue, was used to co-extract RNA and DNA. The sample was tumor tissue from primary liver carcinoma. The receptors were sampled from a man aged 40-50 years with primary liver carcinoma and hepatitis B virus infection.

The V and J genes are TRBV6-6 and TRBJ2-7; D perhaps matches TRBD1 (6 bases). The CDR3 covers 14 residues. CDR1 MNHNY and CDR2 SVGAGI come from the germline V gene (reference sequence). With 11 bases removed from V and 0 bases from J, the gap between germline ends came to 17 bases. CDR3 amino acids: CACFRDTISYEQYF. The CDR3 DNA reads TGTGCCTGCTTTCGGGACACCATCTCCTACGAGCAGTACTTC.

The CDR3 loop is CASRPGQGARFIQYF. CDR3 DNA sequence: TGTGCCAGTAGGCCAGGACAGGGTGCTAGGTTCATTCAGTACTTC. The chain links TRBV6-6 to TRBJ2-4, with 8 nucleotides matching TRBD1. The CDR3 sequence is 15 residues long. CDR1 is MNHNY and CDR2 is SVGAGI in the germline V gene (reference sequence). V shed 9 bases, J shed 9 bases, and the junction held 16 bases outside the gene matches.

In regard to this clonotype: A single base separates this from a much larger clone, so it may be a read error. V usage is TRBV28 and J usage is TRBJ2-3, with TRBD2 as a possible D gene (6 bases). This CDR3 has 16 amino acids. With 5 bases removed from V and 1 base from J, the gap between germline ends came to 16 bases. Germline CDR1 is MDHEN and CDR2 is SYDVKM. The CDR3 region has the DNA TGTGCCAGCAGTCGTCAACCCGTAGCGGGCACAGATACGCAGTATTTT. Residues: CASSRQPVAGTDTQYF.

The chain links TRBV6-1 to TRBJ2-7, with D uncertain. Trimming took off 4 bases at V and 3 bases at J, with 16 bases between the two ends. From germline, CDR1 is MNHNS and CDR2 SASEGT. The CDR3 extends over 15 amino acids. The CDR3 protein is CASSVGTVGYYEQYF. CDR3 DNA sequence: TGTGCCAGCAGTGTTGGAACGGTGGGCTACTACGAGCAGTACTTC.

A word on this clonotype: Its ends do not fully match the called genes, so a read error is possible. The chain uses TRBV4-2 and TRBJ2-1; D is perhaps TRBD2 (6 bases). CDR1 is LGHNA and CDR2 is YNFKEQ in the germline V gene. CDR3 size: 16 residues. The CDR3 here is CASGHAGRQWNNEQFF. The DNA of the CDR3 is TGTGCCAGCGGCCACGCCGGGAGACAGTGGAACAATGAGCAGTTCTTC.

For this clonotype: The conserved final phenylalanine or tryptophan is absent from the CDR3, which likely points to a read error. The genes are TRBV6-2 or TRBV6-3 and TRBJ2-7; TRBD2 is a possible D gene (6 bases). The CDR3 runs to 15 residues. Germline V gives CDR1 MNHEY, CDR2 SVGEGT. Trimming cost V 6 bases and J 7 bases, with 22 bases left between them. CDR3 bases: TGTGCCAGCAGCACTCCGACTGGCGGAGGGTATGAGCAGTACTAC. This translates into CASSTPTGGGYEQYY.

Turning to this clonotype: This may be a read error: a much more frequent sequence differs by one nucleotide. This chain links TRBV6-4 with TRBJ1-1; possibly TRBD1 for D (6 bases). This CDR3 region has 16 residues. The germline V and J ends were trimmed by 5 bases and 3 bases, with 19 bases remaining between them. Germline V gene lookup returns CDR1 MRHNA and CDR2 SNTAGT. CDR3 in amino acids: CASSPGGGRTDTEAFF. CDR3 DNA sequence: TGTGCCAGCAGTCCGGGGGGGGGCCGGACGGACACTGAAGCTTTCTTT.

This clonotype was counted once. Being one base from a much bigger clone, this may be a read error. This sequence joins TRBV24-1 and TRBJ2-1, with D unresolved. The CDR3 has 13 residues. Germline assignment: CDR1 KGHDR and CDR2 SFDVKD. With 9 bases removed from V and 9 bases from J, the gap between germline ends came to 17 bases. The CDR3 DNA follows: TGTGCCACCTCCCTAAGCAGGTCAGGTGAGCAGTTCTTC. Translating gives CATSLSRSGEQFF.

With regard to this clonotype: A read error may produce the germline difference seen at one junction end. The rearrangement links TRBV14 to TRBJ2-7; D is unresolved. The CDR3 runs to 14 residues. Germline values: CDR1 SGHDN, CDR2 FVKESK. CDR3 residues: CARNQEPQSYEQYF. The CDR3, as DNA: TGTGCCAGAAACCAAGAACCGCAGTCCTATGAGCAGTACTTC.

A note on this clonotype: The conserved phenylalanine or tryptophan normally closing the CDR3 is absent here, so this likely arose from a read error. This chain connects TRBV5-4 to TRBJ2-1, with D possibly TRBD2 on 6 matching bases. CDR3 length: 17 amino acids. Germline V lookup: CDR1 SGHNT, CDR2 YYREEE (reference sequence). The CDR3 sequence: CPSISLTSGRTYNEQFL. In DNA, the CDR3 is TGTCCCAGCATCTCCTTGACTAGTGGGAGAACTTACAATGAGCAGTTCCTC.

In regard to this clonotype: This likely comes from a read error, as the CDR3 has no conserved phenylalanine or tryptophan at its end. This rearrangement joins TRBV4-3 to TRBJ2-5; the match to TRBD2 covers 14 bases. The CDR3 is 17 amino acids. After removal of 1 base from V and 5 bases from J, the junction contained 6 bases not matched to a gene. Germline lookup yields CDR1 LGHNA and CDR2 YSLEER. The CDR3 is CASSQATSGRALETQYL. The CDR3 DNA sequence: TGCGCCAGCAGCCAAGCGACTAGCGGGAGGGCCCTGGAGACCCAGTACTTA.